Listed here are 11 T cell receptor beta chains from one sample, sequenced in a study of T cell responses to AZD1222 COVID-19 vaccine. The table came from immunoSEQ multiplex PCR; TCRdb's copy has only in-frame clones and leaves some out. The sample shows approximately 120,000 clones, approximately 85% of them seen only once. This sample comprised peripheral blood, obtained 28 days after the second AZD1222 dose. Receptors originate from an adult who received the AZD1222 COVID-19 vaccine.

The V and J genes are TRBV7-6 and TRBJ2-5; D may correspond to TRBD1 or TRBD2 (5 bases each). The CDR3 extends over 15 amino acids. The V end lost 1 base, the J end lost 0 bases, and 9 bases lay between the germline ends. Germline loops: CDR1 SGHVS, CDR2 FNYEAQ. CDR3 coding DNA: TGTGCCAGCAGCTTAGGGGGGTCGTACCAAGAGACCCAGTACTTC. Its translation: CASSLGGSYQETQYF.

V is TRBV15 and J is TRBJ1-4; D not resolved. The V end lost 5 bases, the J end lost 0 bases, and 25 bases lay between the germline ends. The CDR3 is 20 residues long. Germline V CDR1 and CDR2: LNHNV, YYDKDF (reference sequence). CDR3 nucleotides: TGTGCCACCAGCGCGACTTCCACGGCAGCCGTCCCATCAACTAATGAAAAACTGTTTTTT. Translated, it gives CATSATSTAAVPSTNEKLFF. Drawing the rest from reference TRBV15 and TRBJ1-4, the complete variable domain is DAMVIQNPRYQVTQFGKPVTLSCSQTLNHNVMYWYQQKSSQAPKLLFHYYDKDFNNEADTPDNFQSRRPNTSFCFLDIRSPGLGDTAMYLCATSATSTAAVPSTNEKLFFGSGTQLSVL.

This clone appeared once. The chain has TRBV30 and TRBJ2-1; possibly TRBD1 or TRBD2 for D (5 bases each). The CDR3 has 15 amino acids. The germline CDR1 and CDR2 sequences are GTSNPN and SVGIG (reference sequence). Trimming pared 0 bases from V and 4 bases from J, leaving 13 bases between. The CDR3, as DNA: TGTGCCTGGAGTGTACGTAGGGGCGGGTACAATGAGCAGTTCTTC. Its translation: CAWSVRRGGYNEQFF. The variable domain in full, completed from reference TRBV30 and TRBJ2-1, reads SQTIHQWPATLVQPVGSPLSLECTVEGTSNPNLYWYRQAAGRGLQLLFYSVGIGQISSEVPQNLSASRPQDRQFILSSKKLLLSDSGFYLCAWSVRRGGYNEQFFGPGTRLTVL.

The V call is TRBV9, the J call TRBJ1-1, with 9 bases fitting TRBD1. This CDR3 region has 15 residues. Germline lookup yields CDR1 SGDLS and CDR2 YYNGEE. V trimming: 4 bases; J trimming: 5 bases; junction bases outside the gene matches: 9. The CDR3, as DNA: TGTGCCAGCAGCACAGCCGGGACAGGGTATACTGAAGCTTTCTTT. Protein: CASSTAGTGYTEAFF.

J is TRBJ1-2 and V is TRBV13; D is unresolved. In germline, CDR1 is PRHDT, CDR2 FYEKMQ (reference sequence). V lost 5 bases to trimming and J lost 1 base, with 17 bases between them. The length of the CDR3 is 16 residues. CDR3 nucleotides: TGTGCCAGCAGCCGACGCCCGACTGGACTTAACTATGGCTACACCTTC. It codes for CASSRRPTGLNYGYTF. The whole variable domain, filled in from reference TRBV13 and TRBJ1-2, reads AAGVIQSPRHLIKEKRETATLKCYPIPRHDTVYWYQQGPGQDPQFLISFYEKMQSDKGSIPDRFSAQQFSDYHSELNMSSLELGDSALYFCASSRRPTGLNYGYTFGSGTRLTVV.

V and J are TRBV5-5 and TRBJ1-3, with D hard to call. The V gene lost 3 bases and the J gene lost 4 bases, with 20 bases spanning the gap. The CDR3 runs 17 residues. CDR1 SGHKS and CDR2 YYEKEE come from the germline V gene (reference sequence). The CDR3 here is CASSSQTSGFGGNTIYF. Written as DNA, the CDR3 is TGTGCCAGCAGCTCCCAGACGTCCGGGTTTGGCGGAAACACCATATATTTT.

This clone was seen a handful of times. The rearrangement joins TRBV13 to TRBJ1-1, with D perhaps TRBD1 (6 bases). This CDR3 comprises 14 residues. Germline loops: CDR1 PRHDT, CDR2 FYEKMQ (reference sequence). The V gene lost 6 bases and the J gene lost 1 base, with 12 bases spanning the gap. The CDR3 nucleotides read TGTGCCAGCAGGCGACAGGTGAGGAACACTGAAGCTTTCTTT. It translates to CASRRQVRNTEAFF.

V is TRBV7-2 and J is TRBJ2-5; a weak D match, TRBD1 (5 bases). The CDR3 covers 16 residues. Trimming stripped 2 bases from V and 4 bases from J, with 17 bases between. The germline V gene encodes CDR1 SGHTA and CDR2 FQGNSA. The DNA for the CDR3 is TGTGCCAGCAGCTTACTATCAGGGTTCGGCGTAGAGACCCAGTACTTC. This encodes CASSLLSGFGVETQYF.

DNA for the CDR3: TGTGCCAGCAGCGTAGTAACGGACTATGGCTACACCTTC. Translated, it gives CASSVVTDYGYTF. The chain couples TRBV9 to TRBJ1-2; no definite D call. V lost 0 bases, J lost 3 bases, and 6 bases lay in between. Germline CDR1 and CDR2: SGDLS and YYNGEE. The CDR3 runs 13 residues.

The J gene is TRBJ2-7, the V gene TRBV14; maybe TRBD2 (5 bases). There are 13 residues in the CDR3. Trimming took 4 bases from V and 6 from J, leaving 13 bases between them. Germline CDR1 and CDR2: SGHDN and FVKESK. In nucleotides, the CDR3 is TGTGCCAGCAGCCGGCAATCGGCGGGCGAGCAGTACTTC. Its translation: CASSRQSAGEQYF. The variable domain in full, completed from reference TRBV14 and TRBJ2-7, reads EAGVTQFPSHSVIEKGQTVTLRCDPISGHDNLYWYRRVMGKEIKFLLHFVKESKQDESGMPNNRFLAERTGGTYSTLKVQPAELEDSGVYFCASSRQSAGEQYFGPGTRLTVT.

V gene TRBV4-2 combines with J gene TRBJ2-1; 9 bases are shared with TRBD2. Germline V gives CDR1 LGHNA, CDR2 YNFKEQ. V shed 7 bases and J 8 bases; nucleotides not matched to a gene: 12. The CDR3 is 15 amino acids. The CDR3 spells CASNTLAGGPDEQFF. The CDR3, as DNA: TGTGCCAGCAACACCCTCGCGGGGGGGCCGGATGAGCAGTTCTTC.